This T cell receptor beta chain appears in the sequencing data of a study of molecular identifiers for immune sequencing clone quantification. Study at large: In replicates, RNA from roughly 21,000 or 96,000 naive CD8 cells was divided five ways and four parts were sequenced.

Previously described methods and listed TCR primers produced bulk TCR libraries. TCRdb analysed the PCR reads with MiXCR anew, one entry per CDR3 protein. The sample includes a few hundred thousand distinct CDR3 sequences, around 21% of them seen just once. Study conclusions and caveats: Spiked Jurkat TCR RNA from one cell was reportedly detectable among around 1 million naive cells.

This clonotype was seen at least ten times. The antigen is undetermined. The CDR3 runs to 15 residues. Trimming stripped 0 bases from V and 4 bases from J, with 12 bases between. Germline V gene sequence: CDR1 SGDLS, CDR2 YYNGEE. The chain combines TRBV9 with TRBJ2-3; either TRBD1 or TRBD2 may supply D (5 bases each). The sequencing input was naive CD8+ T cells from blood, with Jurkat cell RNA spiked in. Subset: FACS-sorted CD8+CD4-CCR7+CD45RA+ naive T cells. The sequence derives from a human donor in good health. Some libraries in this study had Jurkat cell RNA spiked in. CDR3 region: CASSVVEGLADTQYF. The CDR3 DNA follows: TGTGCCAGCAGCGTAGTAGAGGGGTTAGCAGATACGCAGTATTTT. The complete variable domain, with remaining parts taken from reference TRBV9 and TRBJ2-3, reads DSGVTQTPKHLITATGQRVTLRCSPRSGDLSVYWYQQSLDQGLQFLIQYYNGEERAKGNILERFSAQQFPDLHSELNLSSLELGDSALYFCASSVVEGLADTQYFGPGTRLTVL.